Below, one T cell receptor (beta chain) is given with its context. The antigen is not known. Per sorted-subset replicate PCR, input was roughly 220 ng DNA, representing tens of thousands of T cell genomes. Profiled with immunoSEQ multiplex PCR; TCRdb holds only in-frame clones, not every one. The sample has 1,500,000 or so clones, approximately 97% seen once; the top ten hold over 1%. The V end was cut by 4 bases, the J end by 6 bases, with 9 bases between. Germline CDR1 reads LGHNA; CDR2 reads YNFKEQ. The CDR3 sequence is 13 residues long. These data are taken from a study of shared clonotypes between healthy human individuals. Study conclusions and caveats: Researchers sampled blood only, noting tissue repertoires likely differ.

V gene TRBV4-2 combines with J gene TRBJ2-2; the D is unclear. The TCR originated in a man aged 25-40 years in good health. Source material: naive CD4+ T cells sorted from blood. Subset specified: CD45RA+ positively selected. DNA of the CDR3: TGTGCCAGCAGCCTGGGATCCCCCGGGGAGCTGTTTTTT. Protein: CASSLGSPGELFF.